The T cell receptor beta chain under discussion was sequenced for a study of cytomegalovirus exposure and HLA in healthy donors (dated by TCRdb to 2016 to 2017). With respect to the entire study: According to an earlier analysis of 587 of the donors, about 179 million T cells yielded roughly 110 million unique TCR beta sequences and 250 to 350 Gb of sequence data. An early release that covered about 600 HLA-typed donors contained approximately 300 gigabases of sequencing data and 80 million or so unique TCR sequences. Of the approximately 400 genotyped donors, about 80% fell in the genetic ancestry cluster associated with self-reported Caucasian donors. The study aimed to test whether signatures of past pathogen exposure could be identified by cataloging public T cell receptors. The T cell repertoires of 666 subjects were profiled by immunosequencing and related to cytomegalovirus serostatus. Along with the roughly 670-subject first cohort, a separate validation cohort of 120 different subjects was used. To predict cytomegalovirus infection status, the study combined high-throughput TCR immunosequencing, statistical association of individual TCRs with disease status, and machine learning. In a later analysis, previously published TCR beta repertoires from several hundred donors were re-analyzed and high-resolution HLA genotyping was added so that TCR occurrence patterns could be studied. In the later analysis, no new phenotypic data were used to find candidate immune exposures; instead, reliance was placed on TCR beta sequences and their occurrence across donors. In an earlier analysis of several hundred of the donors, high-throughput TCR beta sequencing was used to judge whether each TCR beta V gene segment behaved as functional or pseudogenic. Donor age, sex, ethnicity and CMV serostatus were compiled together with the repertoire data. A later genetic analysis took genome-wide SNP genotypes for about three fifths of the 666 donors and used that subset as a discovery cohort. Every repertoire in the discovery cohort had been generated on one and the same sequencing platform. Both class I and class II loci were covered by HLA typing, at four-digit resolution. The number of donors typed differed by locus, with roughly 629-640 for A, B, C, DRB1 and DQB1, more than 500 for DQA1, over 600 for DPA1, and approximately 470 for DPB1. Because of strong linkage in the cohort, roughly five DR-DQ haplotypes were treated as single units for association and clustering. Across under 500 genotyped donors of the cohort, an average of approximately 220,000 unique TCR beta nucleotide sequences per donor were sequenced, and approximately 17% of those sequences were non-productive. What the research found in general, with its limitations: In both the original and validation cohorts, the classifier was reported to diagnose cytomegalovirus status with high specificity and sensitivity. Because some donors lacked HLA typing at each locus, the association tests relied only on the typed subset. At a false discovery rate of 0.05, a later analysis linked about 16,000 TCR beta sequences to specific HLA alleles. Correlated functional status among segregating V segments might reflect linkage disequilibrium, but an unknown experimental factor could not be ruled out. Because counts were too low, 15 to 20 rarely observed V segments, including chromosome 9 orphons, were left out of the earlier analysis of some 640 of the donors. A further reported finding was that TCR beta sequences accurately predicted the HLA-A and HLA-B alleles for most subjects in the first cohort. While some public TCRs were present in many individuals, most TCR sequences turned up only very rarely across donors. The presence/absence analyses assumed that sequencing depth was roughly uniform across donors, and that assumption may not be true. The authors suggested that the approach could potentially be extended to other disease states and immunological phenotypes. A later analysis found that HLA-associated TCR beta chains were more clonally expanded and had lower generation probabilities than equally common non-associated chains. Most CMV-associated TCR beta chains appeared to be HLA-restricted in a later analysis, and the HLA associations seemed to be driven largely by CMV exposure. An association between a missense DCLRE1C variant and V-gene and J-gene trimming of TCR beta chains was found in a later genetic analysis and replicated in an independent cohort. The 87-base-pair reads could not distinguish some IMGT-functional V segments, including TRBV6-2 and TRBV6-3, so those segments were excluded. In vitro tests confirmed that a few of the cytomegalovirus-associated TCR beta chains recognize cytomegalovirus antigens. The sequencing pipeline was judged likely to have produced a cluster of highly shared sequence variants as a technical artifact. Assigning TCR associations to individual alleles was difficult when HLA alleles, especially DR and DQ, strongly co-occurred. An earlier analysis of around 600 of the donors showed that most TCR beta V segments appeared in productive rearrangements either about 87% or about 30% of the time, which broadly matched IMGT annotations. A later analysis found that TCR association rates varied across HLA loci, with DRB1 alleles showing the most associated TCRs and HLA-C alleles the fewest. A later genetic analysis reported fewer N-insertions in productive TCRs among donors in an Asian-associated ancestry cluster than the roughly 670-donor mean. In this cohort, only TCR beta chains were sequenced, and detectable features were limited by the absence of alpha or paired-chain data. In the study, about 150 TCR beta chains were listed as associated with cytomegalovirus. CMV serostatus was the only immune exposure information available for the cohort. Several of the top co-occurrence clusters appeared to be linked to parvovirus B19, influenza, CMV and Epstein-Barr virus, according to a later analysis.

The cohort comprised hundreds of healthy bone marrow donors. At the time of sampling, every cohort member was nominally healthy, though immune exposures that went unrecorded were likely present. The donor tested CMV seropositive, placing the donor among the 250 to 300 seropositive members of the cohort. A peripheral blood sample was provided by each donor, and peripheral blood mononuclear cells were used for TCR beta sequencing. The Qiagen DNeasy Blood Extraction Kit was used to extract genomic DNA from the blood cell samples. With regard to this clone: Its target antigen remains unknown. Nothing much larger sits one base from this clone, and base qualities are not available.

Library preparation employed the immunoSEQ multiplex PCR assay. A mixture of 60 forward primers for TCR Vbeta segments and 13 reverse primers for TCR Jbeta segments was used in the multiplex PCR. A multiplex PCR assay on genomic DNA amplified the CDR3 region of rearranged TCR beta genes. Amplified TCR beta libraries were sequenced as 87-base-pair reads on the Illumina HiSeq System. In the authors' own workflow: A later analysis counted some 74 million unique TCR beta chains across the 550 to 700 repertoires, and around 12 million of these chains were shared by at least two donors. A nearest-neighbor algorithm error-corrected the raw reads and collapsed the reads into unique sequences, merging closely related sequences to remove PCR and sequencing errors. Alignment of CDR3 sequences to IMGT reference sequences was used to assign V, D and J gene segments. For a sequence to be retained, at least a six-nucleotide match to both a V gene segment and a J gene segment was required. Rearrangements were called productive when the CDR3 lacked stop codons and stayed in frame with V and J; all others were non-productive. CDR3 was defined by IMGT convention, running from the second conserved V-encoded cysteine to the conserved J-encoded phenylalanine. The earlier analysis of a few hundred of the donors excluded any sequence lacking an unambiguous match to a single V gene segment. In an earlier analysis of 587 of the donors, a V segment was called functional when productive rearrangements were above 56.7%, and segregating when the standard deviation between donors exceeded 5%. To diagnose cytomegalovirus status from the catalog of TCR beta chain sequences, a statistical classification framework was built. V and J gene assignment, in a later analysis, came from comparing TCR nucleotide sequences with IMGT/GENE-DB human TR gene sequences. The TCRdist pipeline was used in a later analysis to assign CDR3 sequences and most-parsimonious VDJ recombination scenarios. In a later analysis, every TCR beta chain was defined by the combination of its CDR3 amino acid sequence and its V-gene family, and reads without a unique V-gene family were dropped. A later analysis removed 592 highly shared, low-generation-probability nucleotide sequences to deal with suspected cross-contamination and a sequencing artifact. For each public chain, a later analysis derived a clonal expansion index from normalized ranks of inferred template counts within each repertoire. A later analysis computed generation probabilities with a VDJ recombination model fitted to out-of-frame rearrangements, and checked the results against IGoR. A later analysis scored TCR-TCR, TCR-HLA and TCR-CMV co-occurrence with hypergeometric tests, applying a repertoire-size bias correction to TCR pairs. In a later analysis, false discovery rates were estimated by permuting HLA or CMV assignments 20 times. In a later analysis, co-occurring TCRs were grouped using DBSCAN, and TCRdist sequence similarity was added for clustering within HLA-allele-positive subsets. Repertoires with fewer than 30,000 or more than 120,000 public chains were left out of co-occurrence clustering, as were several repertoires with anomalous nucleotide sharing. The immuneACCESS repertoire file appears here via TCRdb, limited to in-frame rearrangements. These files lack a portion of the clones; in checked studies, under half of the deficit traces to unresolved V genes, and the cause of the others is not known. The DNA was the basis for D and trimming; V, J and clone size are from that table. This sample holds approximately 120,000 clones; 77% were observed only once. Jointly, the top ten make up roughly 13% of the sample.

The V and J ends are trimmed by 0 bases and 5 bases, leaving 14 bases between them. From the germline V gene, CDR1 is SGHDT and CDR2 is YYEEEE. Including the terminal cysteine and phenylalanine, the CDR3 comprises 15 residues. Only the CDR3 DNA stays, 45 bases, in frame from base 1. The V gene is TRBV5-6 and the J gene is TRBJ2-5; the best D guess is TRBD1, with 5 bases matching. The source is a woman aged 40 to 50 in good health and CMV-seropositive. The sequenced material came from PBMCs. The CDR3 region reads CASSLGHRLQETQYF. The nucleotide sequence reads TGTGCCAGCAGCTTGGGCCACAGGTTGCAGGAGACCCAGTACTTC.